One and the same sample provided the 27 T cell receptor beta chains below, sequenced in a study of blood T cell repertoires in COVID-19. The repertoire was sequenced with immunoSEQ multiplex PCR; TCRdb's copy has only in-frame clones and lacks some. The sample has around 160,000 clones, roughly four fifths seen once; the top ten hold approximately 11%. Sequencing was carried out using PBMCs or T cells enriched from blood (not recorded which). The receptors stem from a man aged 50 to 60 who had recovered from COVID-19.

The rearrangement links TRBV24-1 to TRBJ2-2, with unresolved D. This CDR3 comprises 12 residues. Trimming cost V 4 bases and J 5 bases, with 4 bases left between them. Germline V gene data show CDR1 as KGHDR and CDR2 as SFDVKD. CDR3 nucleotides: TGTGCCACCAGTGACCATACCGGGGAGCTGTTTTTT. Protein: CATSDHTGELFF.

The chain uses TRBV2 and TRBJ2-5, with TRBD2 matching 14 bases. CDR1 and CDR2 from the germline V gene are SNHLY and FYNNEI. This CDR3 has 18 amino acids. The V gene end was trimmed by 4 bases and the J gene end by 0 bases; junction bases not matched to a gene: 7. The CDR3 here is CASSGGTSGGSYQETQYF. CDR3 sequence (DNA): TGTGCCAGCAGTGGGGGGACTAGCGGGGGTTCTTACCAAGAGACCCAGTACTTC.

The chain couples TRBV10-3 to TRBJ2-7, with 8 nucleotides matching TRBD2. Germline V gene sequence: CDR1 ENHRY, CDR2 SYGVKD. This CDR3 comprises 12 residues. J gave up 5 bases and V 7 bases, and 4 bases lay outside the gene matches. Here the CDR3 reads CAINQGLDEQYF. DNA for the CDR3: TGTGCCATCAACCAGGGACTAGACGAGCAGTACTTC.

On this clone: The same CDR3 can be traced to other DNA sequences in this sample. The chain joins TRBV6-5 to TRBJ2-7; D call uncertain. Germline V CDR1 and CDR2: MNHEY, SVGAGI. V was pared by 6 bases and J by 0 bases, with 6 bases between. CDR3 length: 12 residues. For the CDR3, the DNA is TGTGCCAGCAGCCCCAGCTCCTACGAGCAGTACTTC. Protein: CASSPSSYEQYF.

This sequence joins TRBV27 and TRBJ2-5, with a possible D match to TRBD1 (6 bases). The CDR3 is made up of 14 amino acids. Trimming cost V 6 bases and J 1 base, with 12 bases left between them. Germline CDR1 reads MNHEY; CDR2 reads SMNVEV (reference sequence). The DNA of the CDR3 is TGTGCCAGCAGGCCCGGACAGTTCCAAGAGACCCAGTACTTC. It yields the protein CASRPGQFQETQYF.

The rearrangement joins TRBV7-3 to TRBJ2-7, with 8 bases fitting TRBD1. CDR3 length: 17 residues. Germline V gene data show CDR1 as SGHTA and CDR2 as FQGTGA. The V segment lost 2 bases and the J segment 6 bases; nucleotides outside the gene matches: 15. The CDR3 sequence: CASSLGSSGQGHREQYF. The CDR3 DNA reads TGTGCCAGCAGCTTAGGTTCGTCTGGACAGGGTCATCGCGAGCAGTACTTC.

V gene TRBV28 combines with J gene TRBJ1-6; TRBD1 matches 9 bases. CDR1 MDHEN and CDR2 SYDVKM come from the germline V gene. The CDR3 sequence is 20 residues long. The ends lost 1 base at V and 1 base at J; junction bases unmatched: 11. Here the CDR3 DNA reads TGTGCCAGCAGTTTATTTGGGACAGGGAGAGCAGGGTCCTATAATTCACCCCTCCACTTT. Encoded protein: CASSLFGTGRAGSYNSPLHF. Variable domain in full (rest from reference TRBV28 and TRBJ1-6): DVKVTQSSRYLVKRTGEKVFLECVQDMDHENMFWYRQDPGLGLRLIYFSYDVKMKEKGDIPEGYSVSREKKERFSLILESASTNQTSMYLCASSLFGTGRAGSYNSPLHFGNGTRLTVT.

V is TRBV6-1 and J is TRBJ1-5, with D hard to call. The CDR3 loop spans 16 amino acids. The V gene's germline CDR1 is MNHNS and CDR2 SASEGT. Between the trimmed V and J ends, which lost 1 base and 6 bases, there was a span of 16 bases. The CDR3 reads CASSEEQWEAGQPQHF. CDR3 nucleotide sequence: TGTGCCAGCAGTGAAGAACAATGGGAGGCCGGTCAGCCCCAGCATTTT.

The chain couples TRBV7-9 to TRBJ2-2, with TRBD1 matching over 8 bases. With V trimmed by 6 bases and J by 6 bases, 6 bases remained unmatched. This CDR3 is built from 14 residues. Germline CDR1 SEHNR, CDR2 FQNEAQ (reference sequence). The chain's CDR3 is CASSMDRDSGELFF. The CDR3 coding sequence is TGTGCCAGCAGTATGGACAGGGACTCCGGGGAGCTGTTTTTT.

The chain employs TRBV24-1 and TRBJ2-5; 13 nucleotides agree with TRBD2. V trimming: 4 bases; J trimming: 4 bases; junction bases outside the gene matches: 5. From germline, CDR1 is KGHDR and CDR2 SFDVKD. The CDR3 is 16 amino acids. Here the CDR3 DNA reads TGTGCCACCAGTGAGGCTGGACTAGCGGGGGCAGAGACCCAGTACTTC. Amino acids: CATSEAGLAGAETQYF.

The CDR3 loop reads CASSLVAGGQETQYF. The CDR3 DNA is TGTGCCAGCAGCTTAGTTGCGGGAGGACAAGAGACCCAGTACTTC. This chain joins TRBV7-9 and TRBJ2-5; 8 bases are a match to TRBD2. The CDR3 sequence is 15 residues long. Germline trimming cut 1 base from V and 2 bases from J; bases unmatched to any gene: 3. The germline CDR1 and CDR2 sequences are SEHNR and FQNEAQ (reference sequence).

The chain uses TRBV19 and TRBJ1-2; D is possibly TRBD1 (5 bases). Trimming took 5 bases from V and 3 from J, leaving 13 bases between them. From germline, CDR1 is LNHDA and CDR2 SQIVND (reference sequence). The CDR3 has 14 amino acids. CDR3 in amino acids: CASSFRAADYGYTF. The CDR3 nucleotides read TGTGCCAGTAGTTTCAGGGCCGCGGACTATGGCTACACCTTC. Complete variable domain (other parts from reference TRBV19 and TRBJ1-2): DGGITQSPKYLFRKEGQNVTLSCEQNLNHDAMYWYRQDPGQGLRLIYYSQIVNDFQKGDIAEGYSVSREKKESFPLTVTSAQKNPTAFYLCASSFRAADYGYTFGSGTRLTVV.

The gene calls are TRBV28 and TRBJ1-5; D is possibly TRBD1 (6 bases). V was cut by 5 bases and J by 6 bases, with 17 bases left in between. Per germline, CDR1 MDHEN and CDR2 SYDVKM. The CDR3 is 15 amino acids. CDR3 nucleotides: TGTGCCAGCAGTCCAGGGGACCGGGTAGGTCAGCCCCAGCATTTT. Translated, it gives CASSPGDRVGQPQHF.

This clone came up a few times. The CDR3 loop reads CASSLVTGEAFF. The CDR3, as DNA: TGTGCCAGCAGCTTGGTGACAGGGGAAGCTTTCTTT. The rearrangement uses TRBV7-6 and TRBJ1-1; 7 bases line up with TRBD1. The CDR3 consists of 12 residues. Germline V lookup: CDR1 SGHVS, CDR2 FNYEAQ. The V and J ends lost 3 bases and 8 bases, in that order; junction bases with no gene match: 3.

The CDR3 bases are TGTGCCAGCAGTGCCGACAGGGGCACGAACGAGCAGTACTTC. This encodes CASSADRGTNEQYF. The V and J genes are TRBV2 and TRBJ2-7, with TRBD1 identical over 8 bases. The CDR3 extends over 14 amino acids. Germline assignment: CDR1 SNHLY and CDR2 FYNNEI. Germline trimming cut 4 bases from V and 5 bases from J; bases unmatched to any gene: 7.

This clone was seen a single time. CDR3: CASSRSGRGYEQFF. The CDR3 bases are TGTGCCAGCAGCCGTAGCGGGAGGGGCTATGAGCAGTTCTTC. The chain links TRBV3-1 (or the pseudogene TRBV3-2) to TRBJ2-1; 11 bases are a match to TRBD2. The V gene's germline CDR1 is LGHDT and CDR2 YNNKEL (reference sequence). Trimming took 4 bases from V and 8 from J; bases not matched to a gene: 4. The CDR3 runs to 14 residues.

The genes are TRBV5-1 and TRBJ1-3; unclear D gene. Germline loops: CDR1 SGHRS, CDR2 YFSETQ. The CDR3 totals 16 residues. V lost 0 bases and J lost 3, with 13 bases in between. CDR3 loop: CASSLAGITLGNTIYF. The CDR3 nucleotides are TGCGCCAGCAGCTTGGCCGGGATAACTCTTGGAAACACCATATATTTT. Based on the CDR3 plus reference TRBV5-1 and TRBJ1-3, the full variable domain is KAGVTQTPRYLIKTRGQQVTLSCSPISGHRSVSWYQQTPGQGLQFLFEYFSETQRNKGNFPGRFSGRQFSNSRSEMNVSTLELGDSALYLCASSLAGITLGNTIYFGEGSWLTVV.

The V and J genes are TRBV9 and TRBJ1-6, with 8 positions matching TRBD1. The CDR3 is 16 residues long. V shed 0 bases, J shed 5 bases, and the junction held 4 bases outside the gene matches. Germline CDR1 SGDLS, CDR2 YYNGEE. CDR3 in amino acids: CASSVAQGANNSPLHF. CDR3 nucleotide sequence: TGTGCCAGCAGCGTAGCGCAGGGGGCAAATAATTCACCCCTCCACTTT.

The rearrangement uses TRBV4-2 and TRBJ2-1; no firm D call. From germline, CDR1 is LGHNA and CDR2 YNFKEQ. This CDR3 has 12 residues. V was trimmed by 1 base and J by 6 bases, leaving 4 bases between them. The CDR3 region has the DNA TGTGCCAGCAGCCAAGCGGGCAATGAGCAGTTCTTC. This sequence encodes CASSQAGNEQFF.

The chain has TRBV2 and TRBJ2-2; weak D call: TRBD2 (5 bases). Trimming stripped 6 bases from V and 0 bases from J, with 11 bases between. The CDR3 spans 15 residues. Looked up from germline, CDR1 is SNHLY and CDR2 is FYNNEI. The CDR3 DNA is TGTGCCAGCAGGCGAGGCGGGCCGAACACCGGGGAGCTGTTTTTT. Protein sequence: CASRRGGPNTGELFF.

This chain links TRBV10-2 with TRBJ2-2; the match to TRBD2 covers 8 bases. The CDR3 totals 15 residues. The J segment lost 4 bases and the V segment lost 6 bases, leaving 7 bases of the junction unmatched. Germline lookup yields CDR1 WSHSY and CDR2 SAAADI. In DNA form, the CDR3 reads TGCGCCAGCAGATTAAGCGGGAGTGGCACCGGGGAGCTGTTTTTT. The encoded protein is CASRLSGSGTGELFF.

The rearrangement joins TRBV3-1 (or the pseudogene TRBV3-2) to TRBJ1-4; D unclear. Germline lookup yields CDR1 LGHDT and CDR2 YNNKEL (reference sequence). The V gene lost 0 bases and the J gene lost 7 bases, with 12 bases spanning the gap. The CDR3 has 15 amino acids. CDR3 nucleotides: TGTGCCAGCAGCCAAGAAGGCCAGGAGGGTGAAAAACTGTTTTTT. Translating gives CASSQEGQEGEKLFF.

The table lists this clone with a few counts. The chain combines TRBV29-1 with TRBJ1-1; 7 nucleotides line up with TRBD1. J lost 7 bases, V lost 3 bases, and 11 bases had no gene match. Germline assignment: CDR1 SQVTM and CDR2 ANQGSEA. CDR3 length equals 14 residues. The CDR3 DNA is TGCAGCGTTGACCCACGACAGGGCCACCATGAAGCTTTCTTT. The encoded protein is CSVDPRQGHHEAFF.

This chain links TRBV6-5 with TRBJ1-2; possibly TRBD1 for D (6 bases). The V and J ends lost 8 bases and 0 bases respectively, with 13 bases between them. The germline CDR1 and CDR2 sequences are MNHEY and SVGAGI. The CDR3 runs to 14 residues. The CDR3 bases are TGTGCCAGCGGGGGCCGGGGTACTAACTATGGCTACACCTTC. It translates to CASGGRGTNYGYTF.

This chain joins TRBV30 and TRBJ2-1; D gene uncertain. CDR3 length: 12 residues. The V end was cut by 1 base, the J end by 6 bases, with 7 bases between. CDR1 and CDR2 (germline): GTSNPN, SVGIG (reference sequence). Here the CDR3 reads CAWSAGFNEQFF. The CDR3 coding sequence is TGTGCCTGGAGTGCCGGGTTCAATGAGCAGTTCTTC.

The rearrangement joins TRBV24-1 to TRBJ2-7; 8 bases are a match to TRBD1. The CDR3 extends over 14 amino acids. J gave up 5 bases and V 4 bases, and 6 bases lay outside the gene matches. Germline CDR1 is KGHDR and CDR2 is SFDVKD. CDR3 residues: CATSESGTGNEQYF. The CDR3 DNA follows: TGTGCCACCAGTGAATCCGGGACAGGTAACGAGCAGTACTTC.

This chain joins TRBV2 and TRBJ1-4, with TRBD1 identical over 8 bases. This CDR3 comprises 14 residues. With V trimmed by 6 bases and J by 7 bases, 7 bases remained unmatched. CDR1 and CDR2 (germline): SNHLY, FYNNEI. CDR3 protein: CASRTGASGEKLFF. The CDR3 bases are TGTGCCAGCAGGACAGGGGCCAGTGGTGAAAAACTGTTTTTT.